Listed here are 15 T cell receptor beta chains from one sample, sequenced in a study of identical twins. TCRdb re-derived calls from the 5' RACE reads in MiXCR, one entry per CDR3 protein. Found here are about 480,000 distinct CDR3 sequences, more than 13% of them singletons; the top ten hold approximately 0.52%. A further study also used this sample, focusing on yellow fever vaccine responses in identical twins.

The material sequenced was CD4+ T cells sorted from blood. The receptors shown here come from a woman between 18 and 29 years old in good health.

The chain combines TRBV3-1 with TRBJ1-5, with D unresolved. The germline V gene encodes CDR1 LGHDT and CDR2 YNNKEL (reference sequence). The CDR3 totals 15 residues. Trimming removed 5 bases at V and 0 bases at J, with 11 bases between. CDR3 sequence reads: CASSSGLRSNQPQHF. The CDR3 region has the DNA TGTGCCAGCAGCTCCGGGCTCCGTAGCAATCAGCCCCAGCATTTT.

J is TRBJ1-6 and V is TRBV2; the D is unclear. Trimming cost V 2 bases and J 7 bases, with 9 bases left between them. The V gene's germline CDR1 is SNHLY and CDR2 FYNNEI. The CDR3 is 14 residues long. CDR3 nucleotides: TGTGCCAGCAGTGAAATCATACAGAATTCACCCCTCCACTTT. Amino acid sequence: CASSEIIQNSPLHF.

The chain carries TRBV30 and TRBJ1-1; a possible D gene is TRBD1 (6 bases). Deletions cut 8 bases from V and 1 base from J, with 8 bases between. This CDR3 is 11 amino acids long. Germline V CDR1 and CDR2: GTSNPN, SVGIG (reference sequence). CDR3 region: CAEQGNTEAFF. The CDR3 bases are TGTGCCGAACAGGGGAACACTGAAGCTTTCTTT.

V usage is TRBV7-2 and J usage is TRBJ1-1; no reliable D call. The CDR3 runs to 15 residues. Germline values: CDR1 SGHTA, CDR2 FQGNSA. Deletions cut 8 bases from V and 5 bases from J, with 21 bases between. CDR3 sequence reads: CASGMADLGRTEAFF. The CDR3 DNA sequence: TGTGCCAGCGGTATGGCGGACTTGGGAAGGACTGAAGCTTTCTTT.

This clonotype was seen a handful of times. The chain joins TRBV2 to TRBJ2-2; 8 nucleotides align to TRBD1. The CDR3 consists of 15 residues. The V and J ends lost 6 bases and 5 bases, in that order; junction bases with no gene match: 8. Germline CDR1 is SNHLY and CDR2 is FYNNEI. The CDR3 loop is CASRRDRITTGELFF. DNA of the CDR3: TGTGCCAGCAGGAGGGACAGGATAACAACCGGGGAGCTGTTTTTT.

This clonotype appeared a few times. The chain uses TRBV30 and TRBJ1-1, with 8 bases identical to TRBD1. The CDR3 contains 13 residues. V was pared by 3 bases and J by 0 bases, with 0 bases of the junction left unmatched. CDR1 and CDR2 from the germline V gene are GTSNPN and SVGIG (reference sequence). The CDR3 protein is CAWRQGVNTEAFF. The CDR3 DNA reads TGTGCCTGGAGACAGGGGGTGAACACTGAAGCTTTCTTT.

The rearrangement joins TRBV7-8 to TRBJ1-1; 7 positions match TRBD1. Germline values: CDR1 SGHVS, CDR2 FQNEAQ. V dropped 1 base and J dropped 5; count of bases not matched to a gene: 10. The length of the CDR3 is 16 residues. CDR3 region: CASSLVGAGGLTEAFF. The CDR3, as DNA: TGTGCCAGCAGCTTAGTGGGGGCAGGGGGGTTAACTGAAGCTTTCTTT.

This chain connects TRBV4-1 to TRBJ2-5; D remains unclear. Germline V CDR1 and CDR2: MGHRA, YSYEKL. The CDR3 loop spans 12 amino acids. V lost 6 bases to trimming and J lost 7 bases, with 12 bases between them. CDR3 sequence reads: CASRGMSGTQYF. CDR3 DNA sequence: TGCGCCAGCAGAGGGATGAGTGGGACCCAGTACTTC.

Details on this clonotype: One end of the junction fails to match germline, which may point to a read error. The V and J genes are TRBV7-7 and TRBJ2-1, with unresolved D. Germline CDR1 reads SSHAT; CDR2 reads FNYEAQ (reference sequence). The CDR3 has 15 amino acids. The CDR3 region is CASSSTLNLDNEQFF. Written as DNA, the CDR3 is TGTGCTAGCAGCTCCACTCTCAATCTAGACAATGAGCAGTTCTTC.

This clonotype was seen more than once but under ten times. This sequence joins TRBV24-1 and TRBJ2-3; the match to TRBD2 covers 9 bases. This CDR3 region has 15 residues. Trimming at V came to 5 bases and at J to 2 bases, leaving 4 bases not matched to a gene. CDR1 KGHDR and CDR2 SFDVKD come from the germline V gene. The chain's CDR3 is CATSAPGLATDTQYF. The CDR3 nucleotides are TGTGCCACCAGTGCCCCGGGACTAGCCACAGATACGCAGTATTTT.

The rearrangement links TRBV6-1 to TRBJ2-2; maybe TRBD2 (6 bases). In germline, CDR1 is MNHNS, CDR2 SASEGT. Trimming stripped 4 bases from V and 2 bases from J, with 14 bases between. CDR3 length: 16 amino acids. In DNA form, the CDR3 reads TGTGCCAGCAGTGGATGGGACTTAGAAAACACCGGGGAGCTGTTTTTT. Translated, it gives CASSGWDLENTGELFF.

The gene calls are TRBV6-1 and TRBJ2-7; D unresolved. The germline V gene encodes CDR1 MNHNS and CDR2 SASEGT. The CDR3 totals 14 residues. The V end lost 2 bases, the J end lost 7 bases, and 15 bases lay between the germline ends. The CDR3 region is CASSETIVAWEQYF. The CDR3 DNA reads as TGTGCCAGCAGTGAAACGATTGTGGCTTGGGAGCAGTACTTC.

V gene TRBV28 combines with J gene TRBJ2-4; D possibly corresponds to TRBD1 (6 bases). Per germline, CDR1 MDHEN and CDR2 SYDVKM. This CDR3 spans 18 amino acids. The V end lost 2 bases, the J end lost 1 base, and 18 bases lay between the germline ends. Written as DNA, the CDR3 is TGTGCCAGCAGTTTAGGGGACAACAAGGTCTTGGCCAAAAACATTCAGTACTTC. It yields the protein CASSLGDNKVLAKNIQYF.

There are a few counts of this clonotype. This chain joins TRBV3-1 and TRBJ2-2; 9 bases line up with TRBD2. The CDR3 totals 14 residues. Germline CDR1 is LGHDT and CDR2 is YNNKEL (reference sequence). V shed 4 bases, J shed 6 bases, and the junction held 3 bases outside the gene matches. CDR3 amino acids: CASSPGGGAGELFF. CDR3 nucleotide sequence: TGTGCCAGCAGCCCCGGCGGGGGGGCCGGGGAGCTGTTTTTT.

In DNA form, the CDR3 reads TGCGCCAGCAGCTTGGGCAACAGCGCCACAGATACGCAGTATTTT. Amino acid sequence: CASSLGNSATDTQYF. This chain links TRBV5-1 with TRBJ2-3; no reliable D call. This CDR3 has 15 residues. Trimming stripped 0 bases from V and 2 bases from J, with 10 bases between. Germline-derived CDR1 and CDR2 are SGHRS and YFSETQ.